This T cell receptor beta chain was captured in a study of sequential checkpoint blockade in melanoma. Study information: Randomization was 1:1 between first-line nivolumab→ipilimumab and ipilimumab→nivolumab. After both sequences, patients received maintenance nivolumab.

V was pared by 2 bases and J by 7 bases, with 2 bases of the junction left unmatched. Per the germline V gene, CDR1 is MNHEY and CDR2 is SVGAGI. The CDR3 has 14 residues. Clones were sequenced by immunoSEQ multiplex PCR, and TCRdb holds only the in-frame ones, with some missing. Among fewer than 13,000 clones listed, roughly 72% were seen once. Specified treatment: randomized to nivolumab then ipilimumab (arm A) or the reverse (arm B). PBMC sorting kept live CD3+CD8+ cells without CD19 or CD56. The specimen comprised CD8+ T cells sorted from blood (inferred from file names), sampled from a patient given nivolumab and ipilimumab in sequence. The chain is built from TRBV6-5 and TRBJ2-1; 10 bases match TRBD2. The source of this sequence is a human donor with melanoma. The CDR3 DNA sequence: TGTGCCAGCAGTTACCAGACTAGCGGGAATGAGCAGTTCTTC. Translating it yields CASSYQTSGNEQFF.